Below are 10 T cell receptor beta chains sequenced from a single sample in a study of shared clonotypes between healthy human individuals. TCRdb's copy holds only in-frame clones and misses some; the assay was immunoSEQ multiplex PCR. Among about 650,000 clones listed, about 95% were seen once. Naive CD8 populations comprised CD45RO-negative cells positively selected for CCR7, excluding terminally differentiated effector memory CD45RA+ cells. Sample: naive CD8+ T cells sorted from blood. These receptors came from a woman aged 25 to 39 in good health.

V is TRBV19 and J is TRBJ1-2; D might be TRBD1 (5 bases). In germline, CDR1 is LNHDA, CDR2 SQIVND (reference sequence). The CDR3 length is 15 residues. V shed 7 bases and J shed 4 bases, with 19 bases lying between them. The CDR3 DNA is TGTGCCAGTACCCCTGGGGCGTCCGCTCGCTATGGCTACACCTTC. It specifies CASTPGASARYGYTF.

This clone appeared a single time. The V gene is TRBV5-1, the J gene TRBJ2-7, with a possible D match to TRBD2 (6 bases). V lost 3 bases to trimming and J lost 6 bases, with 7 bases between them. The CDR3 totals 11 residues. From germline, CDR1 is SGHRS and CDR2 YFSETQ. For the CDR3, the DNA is TGCGCCAGCAGCTACGGGAGCGAGCAGTACTTC. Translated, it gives CASSYGSEQYF. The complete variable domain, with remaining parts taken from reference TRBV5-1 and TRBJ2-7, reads KAGVTQTPRYLIKTRGQQVTLSCSPISGHRSVSWYQQTPGQGLQFLFEYFSETQRNKGNFPGRFSGRQFSNSRSEMNVSTLELGDSALYLCASSYGSEQYFGPGTRLTVT.

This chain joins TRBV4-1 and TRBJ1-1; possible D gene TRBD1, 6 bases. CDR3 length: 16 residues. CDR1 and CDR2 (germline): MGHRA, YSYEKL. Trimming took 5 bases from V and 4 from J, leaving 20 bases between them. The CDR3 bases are TGCGCCAGCAGCAAAAGGGGGATCGGGGGAGGCACTGAAGCTTTCTTT. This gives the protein CASSKRGIGGGTEAFF.

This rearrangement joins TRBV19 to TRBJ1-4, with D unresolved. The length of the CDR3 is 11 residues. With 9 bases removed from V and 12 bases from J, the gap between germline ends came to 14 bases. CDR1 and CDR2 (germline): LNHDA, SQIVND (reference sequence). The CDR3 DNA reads TGTGCCAGAAGGTCGTTATATCAACTGTTTTTT. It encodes CARRSLYQLFF.

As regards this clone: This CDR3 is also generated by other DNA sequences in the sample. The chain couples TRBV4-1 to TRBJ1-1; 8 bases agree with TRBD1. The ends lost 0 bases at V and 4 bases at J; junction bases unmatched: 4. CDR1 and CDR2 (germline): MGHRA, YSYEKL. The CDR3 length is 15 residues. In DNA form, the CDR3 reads TGCGCCAGCAGCCAAGAGGGCAGGGGGCTCACTGAAGCTTTCTTT. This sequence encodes CASSQEGRGLTEAFF.

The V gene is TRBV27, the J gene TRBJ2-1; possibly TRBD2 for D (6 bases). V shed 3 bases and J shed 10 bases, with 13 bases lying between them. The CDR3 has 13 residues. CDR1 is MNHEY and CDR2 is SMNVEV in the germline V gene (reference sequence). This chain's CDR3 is CASSFFYGGEQFF. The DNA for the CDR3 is TGTGCCAGCAGTTTTTTCTATGGGGGGGAGCAGTTCTTC.

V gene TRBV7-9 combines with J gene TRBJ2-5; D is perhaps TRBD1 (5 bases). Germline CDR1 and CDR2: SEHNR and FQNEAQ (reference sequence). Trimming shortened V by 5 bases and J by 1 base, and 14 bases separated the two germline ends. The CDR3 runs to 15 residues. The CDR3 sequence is CASSQRTDIQETQYF. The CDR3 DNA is TGTGCCAGCAGCCAACGTACGGACATCCAAGAGACCCAGTACTTC.

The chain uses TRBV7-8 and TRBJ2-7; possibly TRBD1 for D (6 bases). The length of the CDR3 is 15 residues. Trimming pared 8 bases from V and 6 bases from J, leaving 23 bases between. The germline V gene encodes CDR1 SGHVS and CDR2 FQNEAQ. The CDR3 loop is CASCPRPGHQTEQYF. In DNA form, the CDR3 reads TGTGCCAGCTGCCCCCGACCGGGACATCAGACCGAGCAGTACTTC. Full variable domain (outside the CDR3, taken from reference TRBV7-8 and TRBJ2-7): GAGVSQSPRYKVAKRGQDVALRCDPISGHVSLFWYQQALGQGPEFLTYFQNEAQLDKSGLPSDRFFAERPEGSVSTLKIQRTQQEDSAVYLCASCPRPGHQTEQYFGPGTRLTVT.

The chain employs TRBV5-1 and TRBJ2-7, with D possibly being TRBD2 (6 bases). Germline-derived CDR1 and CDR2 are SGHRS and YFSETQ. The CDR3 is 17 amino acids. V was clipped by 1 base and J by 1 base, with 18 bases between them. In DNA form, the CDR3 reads TGCGCCAGCAGCTTGTTCGGGCGGGGAATTCCTTCCTACGAGCAGTACTTC. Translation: CASSLFGRGIPSYEQYF. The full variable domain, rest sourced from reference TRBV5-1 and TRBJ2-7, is KAGVTQTPRYLIKTRGQQVTLSCSPISGHRSVSWYQQTPGQGLQFLFEYFSETQRNKGNFPGRFSGRQFSNSRSEMNVSTLELGDSALYLCASSLFGRGIPSYEQYFGPGTRLTVT.

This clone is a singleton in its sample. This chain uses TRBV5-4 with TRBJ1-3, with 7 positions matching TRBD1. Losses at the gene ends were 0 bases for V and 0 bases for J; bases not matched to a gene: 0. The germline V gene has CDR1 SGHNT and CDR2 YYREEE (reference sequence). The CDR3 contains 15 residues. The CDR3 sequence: CASSLDRGSGNTIYF. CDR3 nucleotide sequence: TGTGCCAGCAGCTTGGACAGGGGCTCTGGAAACACCATATATTTT. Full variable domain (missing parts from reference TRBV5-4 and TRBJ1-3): ETGVTQSPTHLIKTRGQQVTLRCSSQSGHNTVSWYQQALGQGPQFIFQYYREEENGRGNFPPRFSGLQFPNYSSELNVNALELDDSALYLCASSLDRGSGNTIYFGEGSWLTVV.